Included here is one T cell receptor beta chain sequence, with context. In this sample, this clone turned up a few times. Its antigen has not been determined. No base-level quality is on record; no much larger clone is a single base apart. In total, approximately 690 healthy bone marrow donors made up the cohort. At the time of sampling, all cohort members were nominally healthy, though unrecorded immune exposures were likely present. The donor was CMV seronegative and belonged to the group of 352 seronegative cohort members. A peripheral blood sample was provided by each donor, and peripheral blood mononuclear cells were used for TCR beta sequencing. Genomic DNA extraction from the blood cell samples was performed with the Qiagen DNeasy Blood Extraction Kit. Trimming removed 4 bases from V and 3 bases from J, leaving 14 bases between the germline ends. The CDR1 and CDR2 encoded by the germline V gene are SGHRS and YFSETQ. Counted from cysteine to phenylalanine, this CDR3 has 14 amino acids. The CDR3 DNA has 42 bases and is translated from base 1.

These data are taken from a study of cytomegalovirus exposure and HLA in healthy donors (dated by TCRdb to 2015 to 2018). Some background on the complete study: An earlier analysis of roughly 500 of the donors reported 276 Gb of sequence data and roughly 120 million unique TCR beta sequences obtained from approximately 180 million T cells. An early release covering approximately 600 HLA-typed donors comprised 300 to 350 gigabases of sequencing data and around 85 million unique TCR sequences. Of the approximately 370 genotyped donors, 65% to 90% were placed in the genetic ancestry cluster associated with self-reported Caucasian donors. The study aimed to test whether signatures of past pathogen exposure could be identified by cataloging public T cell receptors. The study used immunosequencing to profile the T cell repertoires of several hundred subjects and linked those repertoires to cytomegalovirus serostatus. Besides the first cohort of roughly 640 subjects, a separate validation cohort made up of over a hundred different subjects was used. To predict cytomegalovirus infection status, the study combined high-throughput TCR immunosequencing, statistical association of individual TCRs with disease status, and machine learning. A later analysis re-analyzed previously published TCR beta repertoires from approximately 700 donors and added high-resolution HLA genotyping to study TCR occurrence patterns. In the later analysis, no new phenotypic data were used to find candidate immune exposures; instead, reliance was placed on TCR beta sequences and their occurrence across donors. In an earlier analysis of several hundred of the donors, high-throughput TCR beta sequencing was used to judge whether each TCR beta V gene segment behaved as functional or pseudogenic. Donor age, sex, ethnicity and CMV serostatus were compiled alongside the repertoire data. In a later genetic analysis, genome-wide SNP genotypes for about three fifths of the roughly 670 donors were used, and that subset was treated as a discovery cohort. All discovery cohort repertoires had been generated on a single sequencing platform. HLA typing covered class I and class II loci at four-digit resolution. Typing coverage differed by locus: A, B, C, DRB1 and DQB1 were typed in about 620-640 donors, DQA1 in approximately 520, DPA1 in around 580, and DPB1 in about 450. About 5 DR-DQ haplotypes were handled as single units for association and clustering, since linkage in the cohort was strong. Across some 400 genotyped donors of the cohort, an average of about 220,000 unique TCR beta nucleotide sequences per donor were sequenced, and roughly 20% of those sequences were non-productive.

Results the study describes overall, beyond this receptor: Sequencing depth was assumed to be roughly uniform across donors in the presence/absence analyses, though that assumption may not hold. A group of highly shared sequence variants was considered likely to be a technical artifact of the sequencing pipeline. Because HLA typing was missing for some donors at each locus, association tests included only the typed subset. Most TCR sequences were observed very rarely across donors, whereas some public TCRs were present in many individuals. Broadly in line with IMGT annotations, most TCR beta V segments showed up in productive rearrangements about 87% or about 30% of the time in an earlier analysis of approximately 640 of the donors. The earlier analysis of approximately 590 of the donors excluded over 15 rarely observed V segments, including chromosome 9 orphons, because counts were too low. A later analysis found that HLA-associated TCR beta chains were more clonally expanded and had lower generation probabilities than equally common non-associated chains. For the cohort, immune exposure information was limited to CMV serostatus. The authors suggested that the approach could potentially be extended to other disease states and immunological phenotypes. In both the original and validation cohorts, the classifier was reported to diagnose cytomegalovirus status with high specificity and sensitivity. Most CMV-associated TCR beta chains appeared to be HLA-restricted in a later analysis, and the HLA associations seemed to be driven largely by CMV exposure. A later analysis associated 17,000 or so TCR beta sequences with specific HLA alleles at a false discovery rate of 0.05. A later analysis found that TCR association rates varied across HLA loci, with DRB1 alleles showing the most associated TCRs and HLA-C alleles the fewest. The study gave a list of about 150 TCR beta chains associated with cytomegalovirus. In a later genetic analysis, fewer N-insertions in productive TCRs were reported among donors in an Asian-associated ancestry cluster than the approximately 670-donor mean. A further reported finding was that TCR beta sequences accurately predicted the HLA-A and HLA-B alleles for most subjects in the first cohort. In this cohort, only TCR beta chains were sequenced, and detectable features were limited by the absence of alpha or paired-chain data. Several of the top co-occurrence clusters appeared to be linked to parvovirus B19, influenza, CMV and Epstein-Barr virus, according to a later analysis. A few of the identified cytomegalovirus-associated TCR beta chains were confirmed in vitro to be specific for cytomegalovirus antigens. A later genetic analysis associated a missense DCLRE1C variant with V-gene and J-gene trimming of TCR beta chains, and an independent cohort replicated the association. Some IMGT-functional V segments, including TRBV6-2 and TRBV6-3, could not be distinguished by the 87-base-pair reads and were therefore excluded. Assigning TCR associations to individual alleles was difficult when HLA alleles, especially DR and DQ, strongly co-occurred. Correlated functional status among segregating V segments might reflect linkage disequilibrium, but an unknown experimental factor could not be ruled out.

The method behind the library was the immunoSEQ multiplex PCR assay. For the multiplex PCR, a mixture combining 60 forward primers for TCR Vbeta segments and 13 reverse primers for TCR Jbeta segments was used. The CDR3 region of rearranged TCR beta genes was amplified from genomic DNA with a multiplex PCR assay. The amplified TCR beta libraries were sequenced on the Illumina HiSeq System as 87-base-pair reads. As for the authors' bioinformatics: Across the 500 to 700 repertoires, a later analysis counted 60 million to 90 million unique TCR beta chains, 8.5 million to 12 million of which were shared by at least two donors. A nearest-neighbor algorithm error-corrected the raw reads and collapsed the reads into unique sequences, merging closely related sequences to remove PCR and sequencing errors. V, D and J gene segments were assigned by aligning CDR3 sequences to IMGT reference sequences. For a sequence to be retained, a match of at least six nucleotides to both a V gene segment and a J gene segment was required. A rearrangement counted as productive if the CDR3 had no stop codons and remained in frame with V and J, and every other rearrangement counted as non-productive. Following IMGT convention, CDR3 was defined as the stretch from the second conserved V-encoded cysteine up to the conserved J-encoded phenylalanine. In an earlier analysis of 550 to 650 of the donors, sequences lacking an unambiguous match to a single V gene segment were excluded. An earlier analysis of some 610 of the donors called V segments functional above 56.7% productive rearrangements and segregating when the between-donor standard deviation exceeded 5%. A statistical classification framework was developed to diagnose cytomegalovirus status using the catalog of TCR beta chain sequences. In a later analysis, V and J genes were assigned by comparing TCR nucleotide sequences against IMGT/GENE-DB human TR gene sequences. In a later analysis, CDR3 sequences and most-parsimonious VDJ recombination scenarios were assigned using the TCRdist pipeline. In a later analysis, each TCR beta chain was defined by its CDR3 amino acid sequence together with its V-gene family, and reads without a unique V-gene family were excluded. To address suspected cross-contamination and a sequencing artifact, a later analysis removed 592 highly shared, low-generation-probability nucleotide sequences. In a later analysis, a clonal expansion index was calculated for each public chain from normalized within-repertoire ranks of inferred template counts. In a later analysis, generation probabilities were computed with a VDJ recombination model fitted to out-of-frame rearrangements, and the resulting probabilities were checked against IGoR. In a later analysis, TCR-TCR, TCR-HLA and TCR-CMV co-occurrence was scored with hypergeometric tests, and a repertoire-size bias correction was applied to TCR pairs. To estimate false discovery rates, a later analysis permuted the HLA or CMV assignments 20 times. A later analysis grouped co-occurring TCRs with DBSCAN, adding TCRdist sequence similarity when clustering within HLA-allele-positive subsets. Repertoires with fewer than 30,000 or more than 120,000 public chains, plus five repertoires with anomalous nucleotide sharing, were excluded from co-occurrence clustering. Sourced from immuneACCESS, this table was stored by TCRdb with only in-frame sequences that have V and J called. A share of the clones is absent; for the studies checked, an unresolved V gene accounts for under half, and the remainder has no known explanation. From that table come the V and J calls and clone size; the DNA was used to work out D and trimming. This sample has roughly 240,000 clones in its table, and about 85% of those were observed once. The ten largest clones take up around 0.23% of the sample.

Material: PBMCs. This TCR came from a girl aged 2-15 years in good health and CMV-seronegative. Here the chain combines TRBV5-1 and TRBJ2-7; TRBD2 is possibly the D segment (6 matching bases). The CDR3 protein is CASSPSGLDYEQYF. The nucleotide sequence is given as TGCGCCAGCAGCCCGTCGGGACTGGACTACGAGCAGTACTTC.